The T cell receptor (beta chain) described here comes from a study of T cell responses to AZD1222 COVID-19 vaccine. Findings of the study overall: Seropositive AZD1222 recipients at baseline numbered only five to seven.

To note about this clone: The antigen remains unidentified.

Some clones are missing from TCRdb's copy, which holds only in-frame ones; the method was immunoSEQ multiplex PCR. The table shows about 140,000 clones, with more than 85% occurring only once. This CDR3 contains 18 residues. The chain employs TRBV21-1 and TRBJ2-1; the D call of TRBD1 is as the table states it, not checked on the DNA. TRBV21-1 is noted as a pseudogene. The clonotype was recovered from an adult in good health. Sample: peripheral blood, taken on day 0 of AZD1222 vaccination. The CDR3 DNA follows: TGTGCCAGCAGCAAAACAGGGCGGGGGACAGGGATCTACAATGAGCAGTTCTTC. Translated: CASSKTGRGTGIYNEQFF.